This is a list of T cell receptor beta chains from one sample in a study of T cells after yellow fever vaccination. TCRdb independently ran MiXCR on the 5' RACE reads; one entry per CDR3 protein. Of 200,000 to 250,000 distinct CDR3 sequences in the sample, about 3% were seen once. The sample was CD4+ T cells sorted from PBMCs, taken 10 days after the yellow fever booster vaccination. These receptors originate from a man aged 18 to 30 who received the YFV17D yellow fever vaccine. Each CDR3 is given with its conserved first and last residue. D genes are given only for firm matches. Only some rows state a clone size, as once, few, many or a class for expanded clones.

abundance	v_gene	d_gene	j_gene	CDR3aa	CDR3nt
many	TRBV9	.	TRBJ2-5	CASSSRRGETQYF	TGTGCCAGCAGCTCCCGACGTGGGGAGACCCAGTACTTC
many	TRBV5-4	.	TRBJ2-2	CASSRRDSVAGELFF	TGTGCCAGCAGCCGGAGGGACAGTGTGGCCGGGGAGCTGTTTTTT
.	TRBV5-1	.	TRBJ1-3	CASSLADLAGSGNTIYF	TGCGCCAGCAGCTTGGCCGATCTAGCAGGCTCCGGAAACACCATATATTTT
many	TRBV5-1	.	TRBJ2-2	CASSLLRANTGELFF	TGCGCCAGCAGCTTGTTGCGGGCGAACACCGGGGAGCTGTTTTTT
many	TRBV5-1	TRBD1	TRBJ1-1	CASRAYSGGSTEAFF	TGCGCCAGCAGGGCTTACTCAGGGGGCTCAACTGAAGCTTTCTTT
.	TRBV4-2	.	TRBJ1-5	CASSQDSLQPQHF	TGTGCCAGCAGCCAAGATTCCCTTCAGCCCCAGCATTTT
many	TRBV19	TRBD2	TRBJ2-3	CASIDSGGAADTQYF	TGTGCCAGTATTGACAGCGGGGGGGCCGCAGATACGCAGTATTTT
few	TRBV2	TRBD1	TRBJ2-7	CASSELGRGREQYF	TGTGCCAGCAGTGAATTGGGCAGGGGGCGCGAGCAGTACTTC
few	TRBV5-5	.	TRBJ2-3	CASSFGTLNTDTQYF	TGTGCCAGCAGCTTCGGCACCCTGAACACAGATACGCAGTATTTT
many	TRBV20-1	.	TRBJ2-6	CSADSGRANVLTF	TGCAGTGCGGACAGTGGAAGGGCCAACGTCCTGACTTTC
few	TRBV5-1	.	TRBJ1-2	CASSLRALDGYTF	TGCGCCAGCAGCTTGAGGGCCTTGGATGGCTACACCTTC
few	TRBV20-1	.	TRBJ1-2	CSARRGDNYGYTF	TGCAGTGCTAGACGGGGAGATAACTATGGCTACACCTTC
many	TRBV7-9	.	TRBJ1-2	CASSFAGTDPYGYTF	TGTGCCAGCAGCTTTGCCGGGACGGACCCCTATGGCTACACCTTC
few	TRBV18	TRBD1	TRBJ1-2	CASSPGLQGQVYGYTF	TGTGCCAGCTCACCAGGATTGCAGGGACAGGTCTATGGCTACACCTTC
few	TRBV28	.	TRBJ2-2	CASKSAGKIAGELFF	TGTGCCAGCAAGTCTGCAGGGAAGATAGCCGGGGAGCTGTTTTTT
many	TRBV7-8	.	TRBJ1-1	CASSKPSGTANTEAFF	TGTGCCAGCAGCAAACCCTCCGGGACGGCAAACACTGAAGCTTTCTTT
many	TRBV7-3	.	TRBJ1-1	CASSILGPNTEAFF	TGTGCCAGCAGCATTTTGGGCCCTAACACTGAAGCTTTCTTT
.	TRBV19	.	TRBJ2-3	CASSITGRTDTQYF	TGTGCCAGTAGTATAACGGGGCGCACAGATACGCAGTATTTT
many	TRBV5-1	.	TRBJ1-1	CASSLAQGGEAFF	TGCGCCAGCAGCTTGGCACAGGGAGGTGAAGCTTTCTTT
few	TRBV20-1	.	TRBJ1-2	CSARLTDTYGYTF	TGCAGTGCTAGACTGACAGATACCTATGGCTACACCTTC
many	TRBV20-1	TRBD2	TRBJ2-5	CSARGPPGREETQYF	TGCAGTGCTAGAGGGCCCCCGGGGAGGGAAGAGACCCAGTACTTC
few	TRBV18	.	TRBJ1-1	CASSPSSGTGNTEAFF	TGTGCCAGCTCACCCTCTTCCGGGACGGGAAACACTGAAGCTTTCTTT
few	TRBV20-1	TRBD2	TRBJ2-3	CSATIAGTTDTQYF	TGCAGTGCTACTATAGCGGGAACCACAGATACGCAGTATTTT
many	TRBV2	TRBD1	TRBJ2-7	CASSGSGTVFYEQYF	TGTGCCAGCAGTGGGTCCGGGACAGTCTTCTACGAGCAGTACTTC
many	TRBV5-5	TRBD1	TRBJ2-1	CASSFSWDRGDEQFF	TGTGCCAGCAGCTTCAGTTGGGACAGGGGCGATGAGCAGTTCTTC